This section outlines one T cell receptor beta chain sequence together with its context. Repertoires were generated with immunoSEQ multiplex PCR, while TCRdb's copy carries only in-frame clones and drops some. The data contain around 250,000 clones, approximately 89% of them seen just once; the ten biggest clones take up 3.5% to 5%. The data belong to a study of blood T cell repertoires in COVID-19. The germline V gene encodes CDR1 SNHLY and CDR2 FYNNEI. This CDR3 comprises 16 residues. V gave up 6 bases and J gave up 8 bases; unmatched junction bases: 17. The sequenced material came from peripheral blood. The source of this sequence is a woman aged 35 to 49 who had recovered from COVID-19. The rearrangement links TRBV2 to TRBJ2-3; 7 bases agree with TRBD2. This chain's CDR3 is CASSPRGTTFSFTQYF. The CDR3 DNA follows: TGTGCCAGCAGCCCCCGTGGGACTACCTTCTCTTTTACGCAGTATTTT.